What follows are 28 T cell receptor beta chains derived from one specimen sequenced in a study of identical twins. TCRdb re-derived calls from the 5' RACE reads in MiXCR, one entry per CDR3 protein. There are approximately 530,000 distinct CDR3 sequences in the sample; 20% to 25% occur only once, and approximately 0.5% lies in the top ten. This sample was also put to use in a study of yellow fever vaccine responses in identical twins.

Sequenced: CD4+ T cells sorted from blood. These receptors were taken from a woman aged 18-29 years in good health.

Ten or more counts support this clonotype. This rearrangement joins TRBV5-1 to TRBJ2-1, with 7 bases lining up with TRBD2. CDR3 length: 16 residues. V lost 1 base and J lost 1; bases outside the gene matches: 5. Germline V gives CDR1 SGHRS, CDR2 YFSETQ. In DNA, the CDR3 is TGCGCCAGCAGCTTGAATTTAGCGGGTTCCTACAATGAGCAGTTCTTC. The encoded protein is CASSLNLAGSYNEQFF. The full variable domain, in which reference TRBV5-1 and TRBJ2-1 provide the parts outside the CDR3, is KAGVTQTPRYLIKTRGQQVTLSCSPISGHRSVSWYQQTPGQGLQFLFEYFSETQRNKGNFPGRFSGRQFSNSRSEMNVSTLELGDSALYLCASSLNLAGSYNEQFFGPGTRLTVL.

This chain joins TRBV7-9 and TRBJ2-2; 8 bases line up with TRBD2. With 1 base clipped from V and 6 bases from J, the junction kept 7 bases outside the gene matches. The CDR3 is 16 residues long. Germline assignment: CDR1 SEHNR and CDR2 FQNEAQ (reference sequence). DNA for the CDR3: TGTGCCAGCAGCTTAGATTCAGCGGGAGTATCCGGGGAGCTGTTTTTT. It yields the protein CASSLDSAGVSGELFF.

This clonotype was detected a few times. The CDR3 nucleotides are TGTGCCAGCAGCTTAGCGGAGCGAGGAAGCAATCAGCCCCAGCATTTT. It specifies CASSLAERGSNQPQHF. The rearrangement uses TRBV7-9 and TRBJ1-5, with D uncertain. The germline gives CDR1 SEHNR, CDR2 FQNEAQ (reference sequence). This CDR3 is built from 16 residues. The V and J ends lost 0 bases and 1 base respectively, with 10 bases between them. The full variable domain, in which reference TRBV7-9 and TRBJ1-5 provide the parts outside the CDR3, is DTGVSQNPRHKITKRGQNVTFRCDPISEHNRLYWYRQTLGQGPEFLTYFQNEAQLEKSRLLSDRFSAERPKGSFSTLEIQRTEQGDSAMYLCASSLAERGSNQPQHFGDGTRLSIL.

The chain recombines TRBV24-1 with TRBJ2-2; perhaps D is TRBD1 or TRBD2 (6 bases each). The CDR3 extends over 17 amino acids. Trimming removed 0 bases from V and 5 bases from J, with 15 bases in between. The germline V gene encodes CDR1 KGHDR and CDR2 SFDVKD. The CDR3 bases are TGTGCCACCAGTGATTTGAAGGGGGGCGCGGGGACCGGGGAGCTGTTTTTT. This sequence encodes CATSDLKGGAGTGELFF.

The V gene is TRBV19, the J gene TRBJ1-1; perhaps TRBD1 as D (5 bases). V dropped 7 bases and J dropped 9 bases, with 15 bases sitting between them. The CDR3 runs 12 residues. Germline CDR1 reads LNHDA; CDR2 reads SQIVND (reference sequence). CDR3 sequence (DNA): TGTGCCAGTATGAATCAGGGAACTAAAGCTTTCTTT. Its protein product is CASMNQGTKAFF.

The rearrangement joins TRBV6-2 or TRBV6-3 to TRBJ2-7; D is uncertain. CDR1 is MNHEY, CDR2 SVGEGT, per germline. The CDR3 sequence is 12 residues long. V shed 4 bases and J shed 4 bases, with 8 bases lying between them. This chain's CDR3 is CASSLLGYEQYV. CDR3 DNA: TGTGCCAGCAGTTTATTAGGGTACGAGCAGTACGTC.

This clonotype was seen repeatedly, ten times or more. This chain joins TRBV12-3 or TRBV12-4 and TRBJ2-5, with D perhaps matching TRBD1 (6 bases). The CDR3 contains 14 residues. V lost 3 bases and J 5 bases, leaving 13 bases between the germline ends. For the CDR3, the DNA is TGTGCCAGCAGTTTCGTTCAGGGGCAGGAGACCCAGTACTTC. Translated, it gives CASSFVQGQETQYF.

V is TRBV6-1 and J is TRBJ2-1; 12 nucleotides align to TRBD2. With 8 bases clipped from V and 6 bases from J, the junction kept 14 bases outside the gene matches. The CDR3 totals 17 residues. Per the germline V gene, CDR1 is MNHNS and CDR2 is SASEGT. The CDR3, as DNA: TGTGCCAGCCGCCGTAGGGTACTAGCGGGAGGTAGCAATGAGCAGTTCTTC. It specifies CASRRRVLAGGSNEQFF.

The V call is TRBV4-1, the J call TRBJ2-2; 9 positions agree with TRBD2. CDR1 and CDR2 (germline): MGHRA, YSYEKL. The CDR3 sequence is 18 residues long. Trimming removed 1 base from V and 0 bases from J; junction bases left unmatched: 6. The CDR3 DNA reads as TGCGCCAGCAGCCAAGTATACCTAGCGGGAACGAACACCGGGGAGCTGTTTTTT. Encoded protein: CASSQVYLAGTNTGELFF.

The chain is built from TRBV5-6 and TRBJ2-1; D remains ambiguous. This CDR3 spans 13 amino acids. Germline V gene lookup returns CDR1 SGHDT and CDR2 YYEEEE. The ends were cut back, 2 bases at V and 3 bases at J, with 6 bases in the middle. Here the CDR3 DNA reads TGTGCCAGCAGCTTTGGGATCTACAATGAGCAGTTCTTC. It is translated as CASSFGIYNEQFF.

Here the CDR3 reads CASSPRDGGTQYF. For the CDR3, the DNA is TGTGCCAGCAGCCCTCGGGACGGTGGGACCCAGTACTTC. The genes are TRBV9 and TRBJ2-5; D may match TRBD1 or TRBD2 (5 bases each). CDR1 and CDR2 from the germline V gene are SGDLS and YYNGEE. The CDR3 runs to 13 residues. Trimming removed 4 bases from V and 7 bases from J, with 14 bases in between. Variable domain in full (rest from reference TRBV9 and TRBJ2-5): DSGVTQTPKHLITATGQRVTLRCSPRSGDLSVYWYQQSLDQGLQFLIQYYNGEERAKGNILERFSAQQFPDLHSELNLSSLELGDSALYFCASSPRDGGTQYFGPGTRLLVL.

V gene TRBV7-9 combines with J gene TRBJ2-1, with D possibly TRBD2 on 7 matching bases. With 8 bases removed from V and 7 bases from J, the gap between germline ends came to 21 bases. Germline-derived CDR1 and CDR2 are SEHNR and FQNEAQ (reference sequence). This CDR3 has 15 residues. In DNA, the CDR3 is TGTGCCAGCTGGGGGGGGCTAGCAAAGTCAAATGAGCAGTTCTTC. This sequence encodes CASWGGLAKSNEQFF.

This clonotype was seen a few times. V gene TRBV25-1 combines with J gene TRBJ1-2; the D is unclear. CDR1 and CDR2 from the germline V gene are MGHDK and SYGVNS. V was clipped by 3 bases and J by 7 bases, with 6 bases between them. This CDR3 contains 11 residues. The CDR3 reads CASSDFGGYTF. CDR3 bases: TGTGCCAGCAGTGATTTTGGTGGCTACACCTTC.

This clonotype was seen a handful of times. This chain uses TRBV5-5 with TRBJ1-1, with 8 bases matching TRBD1. From germline, CDR1 is SGHKS and CDR2 YYEKEE (reference sequence). Trimming took 4 bases from V and 6 from J; bases not matched to a gene: 11. The CDR3 loop spans 15 amino acids. The CDR3, as DNA: TGTGCCAGCAGCCGTACGCCAGGGGGCTTGGCTGAAGCTTTCTTT. Residues: CASSRTPGGLAEAFF. Looking up the rest from reference TRBV5-5 and TRBJ1-1 gives the full variable domain: DAGVTQSPTHLIKTRGQQVTLRCSPISGHKSVSWYQQVLGQGPQFIFQYYEKEERGRGNFPDRFSARQFPNYSSELNVNALLLGDSALYLCASSRTPGGLAEAFFGQGTRLTVV.

In this sample, this clonotype turned up a few times. The rearrangement uses TRBV27 and TRBJ1-1; maybe TRBD1 (6 bases). This CDR3 has 13 amino acids. Trimming removed 4 bases at V and 5 bases at J, with 11 bases between. The germline V gene has CDR1 MNHEY and CDR2 SMNVEV (reference sequence). The CDR3 DNA follows: TGTGCCAGCAGTTCCACAGGGAGGACTGAAGCTTTCTTT. As protein: CASSSTGRTEAFF.

The sample holds a few counts of this clonotype. The chain has TRBV24-1 and TRBJ2-2; TRBD1 agrees at 11 bases. The germline V gene encodes CDR1 KGHDR and CDR2 SFDVKD. CDR3 size: 17 residues. J gave up 4 bases and V 5 bases, and 8 bases lay outside the gene matches. Here the CDR3 DNA reads TGTGCCACCAGTGGCCCAACCGGACAGGGGGCCACCGGGGAGCTGTTTTTT. The encoded protein is CATSGPTGQGATGELFF.

This chain connects TRBV20-1 to TRBJ2-7, with 7 bases aligning to TRBD2. Germline lookup yields CDR1 DFQATT and CDR2 SNEGSKA (reference sequence). There are 14 residues in the CDR3. The V and J ends lost 6 bases and 0 bases, in that order; junction bases with no gene match: 8. The CDR3 DNA is TGCAGTGCCAGCGGCGGGGGAAGCTCCTACGAGCAGTACTTC. It translates to CSASGGGSSYEQYF.

This clonotype was observed a handful of times. The gene calls are TRBV3-1 and TRBJ2-7; D is unresolved. CDR1 is LGHDT and CDR2 is YNNKEL in the germline V gene (reference sequence). The CDR3 covers 14 residues. Trimming took off 1 base at V and 6 bases at J, with 13 bases between the two ends. CDR3 amino acids: CASSQGLVASEQYF. DNA for the CDR3: TGTGCCAGCAGCCAAGGATTGGTGGCATCCGAGCAGTACTTC.

This clonotype has more than one count but fewer than ten. This chain links TRBV2 with TRBJ1-1; unclear D gene. This CDR3 comprises 11 residues. Trimming took off 2 bases at V and 5 bases at J, with 3 bases between the two ends. From germline, CDR1 is SNHLY and CDR2 FYNNEI. CDR3: CASSEMTEAFF. The CDR3 region has the DNA TGTGCCAGCAGTGAAATGACTGAAGCTTTCTTT. Variable domain in full (rest from reference TRBV2 and TRBJ1-1): EPEVTQTPSHQVTQMGQEVILRCVPISNHLYFYWYRQILGQKVEFLVSFYNNEISEKSEIFDDQFSVERPDGSNFTLKIRSTKLEDSAMYFCASSEMTEAFFGQGTRLTVV.

This clonotype has more than one count but fewer than ten. J is TRBJ1-4 and V is TRBV4-1; D call uncertain. Between the trimmed V and J ends, which lost 4 bases and 8 bases, there was a span of 14 bases. Per germline, CDR1 MGHRA and CDR2 YSYEKL. The CDR3 extends over 14 amino acids. Here the CDR3 DNA reads TGCGCCAGCAGCCGCCGAGACACCGAGGAAAAACTGTTTTTT. It encodes CASSRRDTEEKLFF.

This clonotype was seen repeatedly, ten times or more. The chain joins TRBV12-3 or TRBV12-4 to TRBJ2-7; no clear D. This CDR3 has 12 amino acids. V lost 6 bases and J lost 7, with 13 bases in between. In nucleotides, the CDR3 is TGTGCCAGCAGCGTCGGAATGGGGGAGCAGTACTTC. Protein product: CASSVGMGEQYF.

The CDR3 reads CASSYGTGFVDTQYF. CDR3 in DNA: TGTGCCAGCAGTTACGGGACAGGGTTTGTAGATACGCAGTATTTT. This chain connects TRBV6-5 to TRBJ2-3; 9 positions agree with TRBD1. This CDR3 spans 15 amino acids. Germline V gene lookup returns CDR1 MNHEY and CDR2 SVGAGI. The J segment lost 5 bases and the V segment lost 2 bases, leaving 5 bases of the junction unmatched.

This chain uses TRBV14 with TRBJ2-6; D is ambiguous. Germline assignment: CDR1 SGHDN and CDR2 FVKESK. Trimming cost V 4 bases and J 4 bases, with 11 bases left between them. This CDR3 spans 15 amino acids. The CDR3, as DNA: TGTGCCAGCAGCCTTCGCATAGGCGGGGCCAACGTCCTGACTTTC. Its translation is CASSLRIGGANVLTF. Complete variable domain (other parts from reference TRBV14 and TRBJ2-6): EAGVTQFPSHSVIEKGQTVTLRCDPISGHDNLYWYRRVMGKEIKFLLHFVKESKQDESGMPNNRFLAERTGGTYSTLKVQPAELEDSGVYFCASSLRIGGANVLTFGAGSRLTVL.

The gene calls are TRBV28 and TRBJ2-7, with D unclear. The CDR3 has 14 residues. Trimming removed 3 bases at V and 6 bases at J, with 15 bases between. Germline V gene data show CDR1 as MDHEN and CDR2 as SYDVKM. DNA for the CDR3: TGTGCCAGCAGTTTCCACACTCTTGTGGTCGAGCAGTACTTC. Translated: CASSFHTLVVEQYF.

There are a few counts of this clonotype. This chain joins TRBV12-3 or TRBV12-4 and TRBJ2-7; TRBD1 matches 10 bases. CDR3 size: 15 residues. J gave up 1 base and V 6 bases, and 6 bases lay outside the gene matches. Here the CDR3 reads CASRISGQGSYEQYF. CDR3 nucleotide sequence: TGTGCCAGCAGGATCTCGGGACAGGGGTCCTACGAGCAGTACTTC.

This clonotype has a handful of counts. The rearrangement links TRBV27 to TRBJ1-2; a weak D match, TRBD1 (5 bases). Germline lookup yields CDR1 MNHEY and CDR2 SMNVEV (reference sequence). CDR3 length: 13 amino acids. The V gene lost 10 bases and the J gene lost 2 bases, with 14 bases spanning the gap. The CDR3 bases are TGTGCCACCAGGGAGGTGGGGAACTATGGCTACACCTTC. It yields the protein CATREVGNYGYTF.

The chain joins TRBV24-1 to TRBJ2-3; TRBD2 matches at 14 bases. The CDR3 is 17 amino acids. Germline CDR1 reads KGHDR; CDR2 reads SFDVKD. V shed 4 bases and J 4 bases; nucleotides not matched to a gene: 6. The CDR3 reads CATSDLQTSGGADTQYF. The CDR3 nucleotides are TGTGCCACCAGTGACCTACAGACTAGCGGGGGGGCAGATACGCAGTATTTT.

V gene TRBV10-1 combines with J gene TRBJ2-3; D may be TRBD2 (6 bases). Deletions cut 3 bases from V and 4 bases from J, with 17 bases between. The CDR3 contains 16 residues. The V gene's germline CDR1 is WNHNN and CDR2 SYGVQD (reference sequence). The CDR3 sequence is CASSESRGSVPDTQYF. CDR3 nucleotides: TGCGCCAGCAGTGAATCTCGGGGGTCGGTACCAGATACGCAGTATTTT.